Listed below are T cell receptor beta chains from one sample, sequenced in a study of blood T cell repertoires in COVID-19. Measured with immunoSEQ multiplex PCR; TCRdb has only the in-frame clones, and not every one. The table records 150,000 to 200,000 clones, roughly 79% of them present only once. The sample was peripheral blood. Receptors originate from a woman between 40 and 55 years old with COVID-19, enrolled during active disease. The CDR3 runs from the conserved cysteine through the conserved F or W. The D gene is left open where the match is weak. Expanded clones get a size class; other rows say once, few or many, or leave the size out.

J: TRBJ2-7
D: TRBD2
size: .
V: TRBV7-8
CDR3: CASSLGGLAGVYEQYF
DNA: TGTGCCAGCAGCTTAGGAGGGCTAGCGGGAGTCTACGAGCAGTACTTC

J: TRBJ1-2
D: .
size: .
V: TRBV19
CDR3: CASSIAGDGYTF
DNA: TGTGCCAGTAGTATAGCAGGGGATGGCTACACCTTC

J: TRBJ1-4
D: TRBD1
size: once
V: TRBV15
CDR3: CATSSRQGLEKLFF
DNA: TGTGCCACCAGCTCGCGACAGGGTCTAGAAAAACTGTTTTTT

J: TRBJ1-1
D: .
size: .
V: TRBV14
CDR3: CASSQDLRSEAFF
DNA: TGTGCCAGCAGCCAAGATCTGCGTAGTGAAGCTTTCTTT

J: TRBJ2-2
D: .
size: .
V: TRBV7-8
CDR3: CASSFVRVGGELFF
DNA: TGTGCCAGCAGCTTCGTGAGGGTTGGCGGGGAGCTGTTTTTT

J: TRBJ2-2
D: .
size: .
V: TRBV6-6
CDR3: CASIQGGGELFF
DNA: TGTGCCAGCATCCAGGGCGGCGGGGAGCTGTTTTTT

J: TRBJ2-1
D: .
size: few
V: TRBV11-3
CDR3: CASSLDTGVSSYNEQFF
DNA: TGTGCCAGCAGCTTAGATACCGGGGTTAGCTCCTACAATGAGCAGTTCTTC

J: TRBJ2-4
D: .
size: .
V: TRBV7-8
CDR3: CASSSSLGVNIQYF
DNA: TGTGCCAGCAGCTCATCCCTCGGAGTAAACATTCAGTACTTC

J: TRBJ2-7
D: TRBD2
size: .
V: TRBV28
CDR3: CASSFSLGGTTYEQYF
DNA: TGTGCCAGCAGTTTTTCCCTTGGCGGGACTACCTACGAGCAGTACTTC

J: TRBJ1-4
D: TRBD1
size: .
V: TRBV7-2
CDR3: CASSLTTGRKNEKLFF
DNA: TGTGCCAGCAGCCTCACGACAGGGAGGAAAAATGAAAAACTGTTTTTT